Sequencing of this T cell receptor beta chain was carried out in a study of CD8+CD57+ T cells in acquired aplastic anemia. Across the study: The study obtained an average of around 3.4 ug of DNA from sorted CD4+ and CD8+ cells. The study, taken as a whole, reports: For CD8+ Simpson's diversity, patients and controls showed no significant difference. Almost 30 shared CD8+ CDR3s appeared highly expressed within patients' immunodominant clones.

Germline V lookup: CDR1 KGHDR, CDR2 SFDVKD. With 4 bases removed from V and 2 bases from J, the gap between germline ends came to 5 bases. This CDR3 has 13 amino acids. By flow cytometry, patients selected for sequencing had shown an expansion of CD8+CD57+ cells. Severe acquired aplastic anemia affected all patients. Profiling that covered TCR beta VDJ and CDR3 relied on genomic DNA as its template. TCRdb re-called the reads through MiXCR, storing one row per CDR3 protein. This table holds about 200,000 distinct CDR3 sequences, approximately 51% found once. This clonotype was recorded at least ten times. The antigen remains unidentified.

Material: sorted CD4+, CD8+, or CD8+CD57+ T cells (not recorded which) from PBMCs. The rearrangement joins TRBV24-1 to TRBJ1-5, with D possibly being TRBD1 (5 bases). This receptor was obtained from a human donor with aplastic anemia. The CDR3 bases are TGTGCCACCAGTGAACAGGGCAATCAGCCCCAGCATTTT. This encodes CATSEQGNQPQHF.